This TCR beta chain came from a study of T cell changes during pregnancy in multiple sclerosis. Sequenced by immunoSEQ multiplex PCR; TCRdb stores in-frame clones only, minus some. The table has 60,000 to 70,000 clones, about 90% seen once; the top ten hold 1.4% to 1.5%. Sequencing was performed on peripheral blood, taken in the third trimester of pregnancy. The sequence derives from a female donor in good health, enrolled as a control in a pregnancy study.

CDR3 in DNA: TGTGCCATCAGTGAGAGTTCTAGCGGGGGGGCGTTAGATACGCAGTATTTT. This sequence encodes CAISESSSGGALDTQYF. V usage is TRBV10-3 and J usage is TRBJ2-3, with TRBD2 identical over 12 bases. Germline values: CDR1 ENHRY, CDR2 SYGVKD. V lost 2 bases, J lost 5 bases, and 8 bases stayed unmatched. The CDR3 length is 17 residues.